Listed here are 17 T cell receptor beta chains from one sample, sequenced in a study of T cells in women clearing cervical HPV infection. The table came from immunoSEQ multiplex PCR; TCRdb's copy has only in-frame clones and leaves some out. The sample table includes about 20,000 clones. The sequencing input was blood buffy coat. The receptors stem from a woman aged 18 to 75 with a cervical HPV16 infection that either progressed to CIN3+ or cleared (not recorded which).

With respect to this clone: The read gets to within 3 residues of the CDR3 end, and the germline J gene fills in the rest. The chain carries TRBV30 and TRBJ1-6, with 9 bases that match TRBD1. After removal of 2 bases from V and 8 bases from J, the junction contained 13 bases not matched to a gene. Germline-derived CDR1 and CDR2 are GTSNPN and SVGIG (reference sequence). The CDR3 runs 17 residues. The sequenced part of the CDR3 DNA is TGTGCCTGGAGTCCCTCCCGGACAGGGGTTCTTGATTCACCC. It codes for CAWSPSRTGVLDSP. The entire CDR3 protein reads CAWSPSRTGVLDSPLHF.

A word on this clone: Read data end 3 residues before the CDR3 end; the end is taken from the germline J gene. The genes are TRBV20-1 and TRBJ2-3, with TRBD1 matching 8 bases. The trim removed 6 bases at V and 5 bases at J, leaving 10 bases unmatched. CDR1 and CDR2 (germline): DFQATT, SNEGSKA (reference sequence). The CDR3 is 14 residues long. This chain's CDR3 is CSAERTGLGDTQYF. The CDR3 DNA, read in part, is TGCAGTGCCGAGCGGACAGGGCTGGGAGATACG.

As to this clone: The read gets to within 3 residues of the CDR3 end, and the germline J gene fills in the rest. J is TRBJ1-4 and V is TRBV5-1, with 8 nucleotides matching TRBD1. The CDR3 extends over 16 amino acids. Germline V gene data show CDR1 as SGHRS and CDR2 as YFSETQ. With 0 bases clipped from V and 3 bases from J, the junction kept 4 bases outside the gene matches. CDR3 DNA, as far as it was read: TGCGCCAGCAGCTTGGGACAGGGGTTATCTAATGAAAAA. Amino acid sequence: CASSLGQGLSNEK. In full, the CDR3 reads CASSLGQGLSNEKLFF.

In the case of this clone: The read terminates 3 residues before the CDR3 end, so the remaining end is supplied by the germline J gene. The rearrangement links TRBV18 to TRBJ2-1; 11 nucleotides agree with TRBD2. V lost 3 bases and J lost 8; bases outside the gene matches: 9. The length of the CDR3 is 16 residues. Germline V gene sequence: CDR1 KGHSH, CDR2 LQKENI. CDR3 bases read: TGTGCCAGCTCACCGTCGACTAGCGGGAATGGGGATGAG. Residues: CASSPSTSGNGDE. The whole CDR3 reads CASSPSTSGNGDEQFF.

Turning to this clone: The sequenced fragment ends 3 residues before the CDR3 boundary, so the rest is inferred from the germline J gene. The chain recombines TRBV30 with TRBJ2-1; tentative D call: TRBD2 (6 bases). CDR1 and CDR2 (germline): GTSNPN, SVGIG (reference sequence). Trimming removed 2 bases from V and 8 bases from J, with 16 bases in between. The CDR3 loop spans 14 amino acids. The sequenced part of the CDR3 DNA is TGTGCCTGGAGTCGGTCTAGCGAATTAGATGAG. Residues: CAWSRSSELDE. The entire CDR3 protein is CAWSRSSELDEQFF.

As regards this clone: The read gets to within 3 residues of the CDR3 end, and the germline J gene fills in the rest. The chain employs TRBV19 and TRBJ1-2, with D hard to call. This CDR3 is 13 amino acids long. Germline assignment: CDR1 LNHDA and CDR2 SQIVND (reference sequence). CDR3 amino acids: CASRVAGYNDYTF. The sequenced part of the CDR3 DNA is TGTGCCAGTAGAGTAGCGGGTTACAATGAC.

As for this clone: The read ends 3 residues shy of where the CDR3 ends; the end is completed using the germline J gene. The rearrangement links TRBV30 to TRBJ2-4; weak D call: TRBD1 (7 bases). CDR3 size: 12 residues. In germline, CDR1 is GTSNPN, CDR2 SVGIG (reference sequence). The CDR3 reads CAWYRGLHGQYF. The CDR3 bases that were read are TGTGCCTGGTACAGGGGACTTCATGGT.

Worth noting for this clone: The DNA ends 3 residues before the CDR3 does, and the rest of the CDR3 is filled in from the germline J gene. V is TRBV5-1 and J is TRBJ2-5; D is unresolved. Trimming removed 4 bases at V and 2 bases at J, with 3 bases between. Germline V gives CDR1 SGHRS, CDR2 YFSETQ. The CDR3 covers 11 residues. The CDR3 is CASSTQETQYF. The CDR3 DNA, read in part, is TGCGCCAGCAGCACTCAAGAGACC.

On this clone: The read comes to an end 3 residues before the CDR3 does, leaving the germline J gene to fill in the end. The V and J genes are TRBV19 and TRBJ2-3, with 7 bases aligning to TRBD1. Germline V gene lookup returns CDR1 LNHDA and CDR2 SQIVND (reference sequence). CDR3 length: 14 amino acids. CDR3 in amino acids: CASSKGAGQETQYF. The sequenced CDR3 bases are TGTGCCAGTAGTAAGGGGGCCGGCCAAGAGACG.

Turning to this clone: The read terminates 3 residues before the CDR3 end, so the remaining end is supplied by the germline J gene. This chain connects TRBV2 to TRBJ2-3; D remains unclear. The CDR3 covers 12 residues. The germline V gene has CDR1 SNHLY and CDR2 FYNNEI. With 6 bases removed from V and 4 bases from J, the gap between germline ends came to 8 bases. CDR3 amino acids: CASRADSDTQYF. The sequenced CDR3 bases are TGTGCCAGCAGGGCCGACTCAGATACG.

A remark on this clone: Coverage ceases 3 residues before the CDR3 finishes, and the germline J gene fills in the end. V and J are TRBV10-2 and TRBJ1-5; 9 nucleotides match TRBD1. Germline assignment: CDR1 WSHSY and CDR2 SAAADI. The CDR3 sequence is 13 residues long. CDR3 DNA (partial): TGCGCCAGCCCGGGACAGGGTCTATTTCCC. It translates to CASPGQGLFP. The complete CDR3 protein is CASPGQGLFPQHF.

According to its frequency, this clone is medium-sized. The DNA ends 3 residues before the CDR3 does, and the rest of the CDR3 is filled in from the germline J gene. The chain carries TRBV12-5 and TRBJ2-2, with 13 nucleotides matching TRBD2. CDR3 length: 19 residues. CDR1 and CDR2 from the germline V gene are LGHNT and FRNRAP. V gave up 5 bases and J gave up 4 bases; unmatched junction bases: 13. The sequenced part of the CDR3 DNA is TGTGCTAGTGGTCCATCACTAGCGGGGGGGCCGAAGCCCACCGGGGAG. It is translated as CASGPSLAGGPKPTGE. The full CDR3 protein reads CASGPSLAGGPKPTGELFF.

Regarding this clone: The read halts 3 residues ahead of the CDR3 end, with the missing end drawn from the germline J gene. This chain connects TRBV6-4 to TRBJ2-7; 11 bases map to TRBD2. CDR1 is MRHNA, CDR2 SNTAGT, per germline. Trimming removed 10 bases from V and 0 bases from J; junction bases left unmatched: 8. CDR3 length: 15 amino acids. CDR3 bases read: TGTGCCAACCCACCTAGCGGGAGGTCCTCCTACGAG. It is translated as CANPPSGRSSYE. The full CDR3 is CANPPSGRSSYEQYF.

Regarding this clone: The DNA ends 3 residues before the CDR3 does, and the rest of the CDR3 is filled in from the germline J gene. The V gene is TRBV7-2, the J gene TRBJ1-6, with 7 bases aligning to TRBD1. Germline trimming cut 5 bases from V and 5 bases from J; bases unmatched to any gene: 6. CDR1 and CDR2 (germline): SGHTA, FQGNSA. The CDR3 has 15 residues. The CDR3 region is CASSGRDRHNSPLHF. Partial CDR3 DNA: TGTGCCAGCAGCGGACGGGACAGACATAATTCACCC.

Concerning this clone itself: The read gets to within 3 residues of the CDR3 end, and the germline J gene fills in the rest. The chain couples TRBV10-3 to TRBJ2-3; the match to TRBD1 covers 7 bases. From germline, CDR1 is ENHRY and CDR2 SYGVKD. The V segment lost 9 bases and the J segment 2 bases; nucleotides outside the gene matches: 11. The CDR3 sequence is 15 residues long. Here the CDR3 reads CAIRPTGAHTDTQYF. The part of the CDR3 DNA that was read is TGTGCCATTAGACCAACAGGGGCCCACACAGATACG.

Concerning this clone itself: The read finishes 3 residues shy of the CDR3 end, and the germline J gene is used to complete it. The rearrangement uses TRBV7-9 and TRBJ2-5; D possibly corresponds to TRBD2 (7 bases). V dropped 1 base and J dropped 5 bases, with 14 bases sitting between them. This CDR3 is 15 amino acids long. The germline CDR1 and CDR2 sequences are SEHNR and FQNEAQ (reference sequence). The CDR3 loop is CASSLEAGARETQYF. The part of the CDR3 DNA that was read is TGTGCCAGCAGCTTAGAGGCGGGGGCGCGGGAGACC.

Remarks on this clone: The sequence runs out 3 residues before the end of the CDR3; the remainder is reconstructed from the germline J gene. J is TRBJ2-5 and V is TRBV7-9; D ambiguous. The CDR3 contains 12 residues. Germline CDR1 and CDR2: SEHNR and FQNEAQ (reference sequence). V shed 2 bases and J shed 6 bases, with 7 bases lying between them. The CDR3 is CASSLRLKTQYF. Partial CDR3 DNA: TGTGCCAGCAGCTTAAGGTTGAAGACC.